A selection of T cell receptor beta chains follows, all from one sample in a study of T cells in Graves' hyperthyroidism and ophthalmopathy. MiXCR, applied by TCRdb to the multiplex PCR reads, yields one record per CDR3 protein. This repertoire shows roughly 510,000 distinct CDR3 sequences, about 20% found once; its top ten account for about 25%. Sequences were obtained from blood. The receptors derive from a man aged 18-30 years with Graves' hyperthyroidism. Both conserved end residues are part of each CDR3. A D gene is named only where the DNA matches it firmly. Not all rows give a size; the values are once, few, many and, for expanded clones, a class.

abundance: -; v_gene: TRBV7-9; d_gene: -; j_gene: TRBJ2-7; CDR3nt: TGTGCCAGCAGCTTAGCGCACAGGTACGAGCAGTACTTC; CDR3aa: CASSLAHRYEQYF
abundance: -; v_gene: TRBV20-1; d_gene: -; j_gene: TRBJ2-5; CDR3nt: TGCTCTGACGGGGGACTCGAAGAGACCCAGTACTTC; CDR3aa: CSDGGLEETQYF
abundance: many; v_gene: TRBV5-1; d_gene: TRBD2; j_gene: TRBJ2-7; CDR3nt: TGCGCCAGCAGCTTGTGGGGAGGGCCCTACGAGCAGTACTTC; CDR3aa: CASSLWGGPYEQYF
abundance: -; v_gene: TRBV5-1; d_gene: -; j_gene: TRBJ2-2; CDR3nt: TGCGCCAGCAGCTTGTTGGGAGGGAACACCGGGGAGCTGTTTTTT; CDR3aa: CASSLLGGNTGELFF
abundance: many; v_gene: TRBV6-1; d_gene: -; j_gene: TRBJ2-7; CDR3nt: TGTGCCAGCAGTCAGGGGTGGGAAGAGCAGTACTTC; CDR3aa: CASSQGWEEQYF
abundance: few; v_gene: TRBV15; d_gene: -; j_gene: TRBJ2-7; CDR3nt: TGTGCCACCAGCAAAGGGGTGGGCGGCAAACGTTACGAGCAGTACTTC; CDR3aa: CATSKGVGGKRYEQYF
abundance: -; v_gene: TRBV29-1; d_gene: -; j_gene: TRBJ2-7; CDR3nt: TGCAGCGTCTATGGCGACCACTCCTACGAGCAGTACTTC; CDR3aa: CSVYGDHSYEQYF
abundance: few; v_gene: TRBV29-1; d_gene: TRBD1; j_gene: TRBJ1-5; CDR3nt: TGCAGCTGGGGACAGCGAATGATTAGCAATCAGCCCCAGCATTTT; CDR3aa: CSWGQRMISNQPQHF
abundance: few; v_gene: TRBV6-2/TRBV6-3; d_gene: -; j_gene: TRBJ1-6; CDR3nt: TGTGCCAGCAGTACCGCCACCAGGGGTAGGGGTTCACCCCTCCACTTT; CDR3aa: CASSTATRGRGSPLHF
abundance: many; v_gene: TRBV6-1; d_gene: -; j_gene: TRBJ1-5; CDR3nt: TGTGCCAGCAGCCCTCCTGGACCCAATCAGCCCCAGCATTTT; CDR3aa: CASSPPGPNQPQHF
abundance: -; v_gene: TRBV28; d_gene: -; j_gene: TRBJ1-6; CDR3nt: TGTGCCAGCAGTTTAACAGGGCTGGATTCACCCCTCCACTTT; CDR3aa: CASSLTGLDSPLHF
abundance: many; v_gene: TRBV11-2; d_gene: -; j_gene: TRBJ1-1; CDR3nt: TGTGCCAGCAGCTTATCGGACAGTTGGAACACTGAAGCTTTCTTT; CDR3aa: CASSLSDSWNTEAFF
abundance: -; v_gene: TRBV4-1; d_gene: -; j_gene: TRBJ2-1; CDR3nt: TGCGCCAGCAGCCAGGGAGCCACTGGTAATGAGCAGTTCTTC; CDR3aa: CASSQGATGNEQFF
abundance: many; v_gene: TRBV7-9; d_gene: TRBD1; j_gene: TRBJ2-7; CDR3nt: TGTGCCAGCAGCGACATCGGACAGGGGTGGGGCGAGCAGTACTTC; CDR3aa: CASSDIGQGWGEQYF
abundance: -; v_gene: TRBV28; d_gene: -; j_gene: TRBJ1-5; CDR3nt: TGTGCCAGCATCGGGGGGGAGCAATGGAATCAGCCCCAGCATTTT; CDR3aa: CASIGGEQWNQPQHF
abundance: few; v_gene: TRBV28; d_gene: -; j_gene: TRBJ1-1; CDR3nt: TGTGCCAGCAGTTCTCTGACAGGTCGCATGAACACTGAAGCTTTCTTT; CDR3aa: CASSSLTGRMNTEAFF
abundance: few; v_gene: TRBV28; d_gene: -; j_gene: TRBJ1-5; CDR3nt: TGTGCCAGCAGCTTCTGGACAGACCTCGCCAAGCCCCAGCATTTT; CDR3aa: CASSFWTDLAKPQHF
abundance: few; v_gene: TRBV12-3/TRBV12-4; d_gene: -; j_gene: TRBJ2-2; CDR3nt: TGTGCCAGCAGTTCTCTGGGGGCGACGAACACCGGGGAGCTGTTTTTT; CDR3aa: CASSSLGATNTGELFF
abundance: many; v_gene: TRBV28; d_gene: -; j_gene: TRBJ1-5; CDR3nt: TGTGCCAGCAGACCAATGGCAGGTAACAATCAGCCCCAGCATTTT; CDR3aa: CASRPMAGNNQPQHF
abundance: many; v_gene: TRBV12-3/TRBV12-4; d_gene: -; j_gene: TRBJ2-5; CDR3nt: TGTGCCAGCACCACTCGGACCCCCCTCCACCAAGAGACCCAGTACTTC; CDR3aa: CASTTRTPLHQETQYF
abundance: -; v_gene: TRBV2; d_gene: TRBD1; j_gene: TRBJ2-7; CDR3nt: TGTGCCAGCAGGATGACAGGGGGCGCTTACGAGCAGTACTTC; CDR3aa: CASRMTGGAYEQYF
abundance: many; v_gene: TRBV12-3/TRBV12-4; d_gene: TRBD1; j_gene: TRBJ2-7; CDR3nt: TGTGCCAGCAGTTTCATGGACAGGGGATACGAGCAGTACTTC; CDR3aa: CASSFMDRGYEQYF
abundance: -; v_gene: TRBV2; d_gene: -; j_gene: TRBJ1-3; CDR3nt: TGTGCCAGCAGTGCGCAGGAATCTGGAAACACCATATATTTT; CDR3aa: CASSAQESGNTIYF
abundance: many; v_gene: TRBV11-1; d_gene: -; j_gene: TRBJ1-1; CDR3nt: TGTGCCAGCACCTTGGGGGGTGTGAACACTGAAGCTTTCTTT; CDR3aa: CASTLGGVNTEAFF
abundance: many; v_gene: TRBV6-2/TRBV6-3; d_gene: TRBD1; j_gene: TRBJ1-1; CDR3nt: TGTGCCAGCAGTTACCCGGGACAGGGGTTGAACACTGAAGCTTTCTTT; CDR3aa: CASSYPGQGLNTEAFF
abundance: -; v_gene: TRBV11-2; d_gene: -; j_gene: TRBJ1-3; CDR3nt: TGTGCCAGCAGCTTAGAGGGACGGAGACTCTCTGGAAACACCATATATTTT; CDR3aa: CASSLEGRRLSGNTIYF
abundance: few; v_gene: TRBV11-2; d_gene: TRBD1; j_gene: TRBJ1-2; CDR3nt: TGTGCCAGCAGCTCAGACAGGGGGGTCGATGGCTACACCTTC; CDR3aa: CASSSDRGVDGYTF
abundance: -; v_gene: TRBV5-1; d_gene: TRBD1; j_gene: TRBJ1-6; CDR3nt: TGCGCCAGCAGCTTACTTGGACAGGAGAGCTCACCCCTCCACTTT; CDR3aa: CASSLLGQESSPLHF
abundance: many; v_gene: TRBV7-2; d_gene: -; j_gene: TRBJ1-2; CDR3nt: TGTGCCAGCAGTCCCCCGGGGCCTACCCTTGGCTACACCTTC; CDR3aa: CASSPPGPTLGYTF
abundance: -; v_gene: TRBV29-1; d_gene: -; j_gene: TRBJ2-2; CDR3nt: TGCAGCGTTGAGGGATATAACACCGGGGAGCTGTTTTTT; CDR3aa: CSVEGYNTGELFF
abundance: -; v_gene: TRBV6-1; d_gene: -; j_gene: TRBJ2-5; CDR3nt: TGTGCCAGCAGTCTCGGGTGGATTAGTGACGCACAAGAGACCCAGTACTTC; CDR3aa: CASSLGWISDAQETQYF
abundance: many; v_gene: TRBV28; d_gene: TRBD1; j_gene: TRBJ1-3; CDR3nt: TGTGCCAGCAGTCGCAGGGGACAGGGGAGACCTGGAAACACCATATATTTT; CDR3aa: CASSRRGQGRPGNTIYF
abundance: few; v_gene: TRBV6-1; d_gene: TRBD1; j_gene: TRBJ1-1; CDR3nt: TGTGCCAGCAGTGAACACGGGACAGTGAACACTGAAGCTTTCTTT; CDR3aa: CASSEHGTVNTEAFF
abundance: -; v_gene: TRBV7-9; d_gene: TRBD1; j_gene: TRBJ1-1; CDR3nt: TGTGCCAGCACACAACAGGGGAGCACTGAAGCTTTCTTT; CDR3aa: CASTQQGSTEAFF
abundance: few; v_gene: TRBV5-1; d_gene: -; j_gene: TRBJ2-3; CDR3nt: TGCGCCAGCAGCTTTTATCGGGGTGTCGATACGCAGTATTTT; CDR3aa: CASSFYRGVDTQYF
abundance: -; v_gene: TRBV12-3/TRBV12-4; d_gene: TRBD1; j_gene: TRBJ2-2; CDR3nt: TGTGCCAGCAGCTCCCGGGACAGGGGTCGTACCGGGGAGCTGTTTTTT; CDR3aa: CASSSRDRGRTGELFF
abundance: once; v_gene: TRBV30; d_gene: -; j_gene: TRBJ2-5; CDR3nt: TGTGCCTGGAGCCAGGGGAACCAAGAGACCCAGTACTTC; CDR3aa: CAWSQGNQETQYF
abundance: -; v_gene: TRBV5-1; d_gene: TRBD2; j_gene: TRBJ2-3; CDR3nt: TGCGCCAGCCGCGGGAGGGATACGCAGTATTTT; CDR3aa: CASRGRDTQYF
abundance: -; v_gene: TRBV11-1; d_gene: -; j_gene: TRBJ1-5; CDR3nt: TGTGCCAGCAGCCCTGGGGCAGGTACTAGCAATCAGCCCCAGCATTTT; CDR3aa: CASSPGAGTSNQPQHF
abundance: -; v_gene: TRBV27; d_gene: TRBD2; j_gene: TRBJ2-5; CDR3nt: TGTGCCAGCAGTTTATCCTGGCGGGGGGAGCAAGAGACCCAGTACTTC; CDR3aa: CASSLSWRGEQETQYF
abundance: once; v_gene: TRBV28; d_gene: -; j_gene: TRBJ2-7; CDR3nt: TGTGCCAGCACCACCCGGCGGAGTTTCTCCTACGAGCAGTACTTC; CDR3aa: CASTTRRSFSYEQYF
abundance: -; v_gene: TRBV12-3/TRBV12-4; d_gene: -; j_gene: TRBJ1-5; CDR3nt: TGTGCCAGCAGCCCTCCGGGCCAGAGCAATCAGCCCCAGCATTTT; CDR3aa: CASSPPGQSNQPQHF
abundance: many; v_gene: TRBV10-3; d_gene: -; j_gene: TRBJ1-2; CDR3nt: TGTGCCATCAGTGAGTCGTATGGCTACACCTTC; CDR3aa: CAISESYGYTF
abundance: many; v_gene: TRBV2; d_gene: TRBD1; j_gene: TRBJ2-5; CDR3nt: TGTGCCAGCACGCGGACAGGGGCAAAGACCCAGTACTTC; CDR3aa: CASTRTGAKTQYF
abundance: many; v_gene: TRBV2; d_gene: -; j_gene: TRBJ1-5; CDR3nt: TGTGCCAGCAGCCAGGGACCAGGTAATCAGCCCCAGCATTTT; CDR3aa: CASSQGPGNQPQHF
abundance: -; v_gene: TRBV6-2/TRBV6-3; d_gene: -; j_gene: TRBJ2-7; CDR3nt: TGTGCCAGCAGTTCCCAGGACTCGTTCTACGAGCAGTACTTC; CDR3aa: CASSSQDSFYEQYF
abundance: -; v_gene: TRBV28; d_gene: TRBD1; j_gene: TRBJ1-5; CDR3nt: TGTGCCAGCAGGTTTACAGGGGGAGGACAGCCCCAGCATTTT; CDR3aa: CASRFTGGGQPQHF
abundance: many; v_gene: TRBV12-3/TRBV12-4; d_gene: TRBD1; j_gene: TRBJ2-7; CDR3nt: TGTGCCAGCAGAAAACAGGGGACCGAGCAGTACTTC; CDR3aa: CASRKQGTEQYF
abundance: many; v_gene: TRBV29-1; d_gene: -; j_gene: TRBJ1-1; CDR3nt: TGCAGCGCCGGTCTGGGGGGCACTGAAGCTTTCTTT; CDR3aa: CSAGLGGTEAFF
abundance: few; v_gene: TRBV20-1; d_gene: TRBD1; j_gene: TRBJ2-7; CDR3nt: TGCAGTGCCCGGTGGACAGGGGGCCTTTCCTACGAGCAGTACTTC; CDR3aa: CSARWTGGLSYEQYF
abundance: many; v_gene: TRBV27; d_gene: -; j_gene: TRBJ2-3; CDR3nt: TGTGCCAGCAGTTTATCGGTTAGCACAGATACGCAGTATTTT; CDR3aa: CASSLSVSTDTQYF
abundance: -; v_gene: TRBV6-1; d_gene: -; j_gene: TRBJ1-1; CDR3nt: TGTGCCAGCAGTCCGCTAATGGTACGGGGGACTGAAGCTTTCTTT; CDR3aa: CASSPLMVRGTEAFF
abundance: many; v_gene: TRBV28; d_gene: -; j_gene: TRBJ2-7; CDR3nt: TGTGCCAGCAGTTTAGCCGAATACGAGCAGTACTTC; CDR3aa: CASSLAEYEQYF
abundance: few; v_gene: TRBV7-6; d_gene: TRBD1; j_gene: TRBJ2-2; CDR3nt: TGTGCCAGCAGCCTCGGACAGGTCCCCGGGGAGCTGTTTTTT; CDR3aa: CASSLGQVPGELFF